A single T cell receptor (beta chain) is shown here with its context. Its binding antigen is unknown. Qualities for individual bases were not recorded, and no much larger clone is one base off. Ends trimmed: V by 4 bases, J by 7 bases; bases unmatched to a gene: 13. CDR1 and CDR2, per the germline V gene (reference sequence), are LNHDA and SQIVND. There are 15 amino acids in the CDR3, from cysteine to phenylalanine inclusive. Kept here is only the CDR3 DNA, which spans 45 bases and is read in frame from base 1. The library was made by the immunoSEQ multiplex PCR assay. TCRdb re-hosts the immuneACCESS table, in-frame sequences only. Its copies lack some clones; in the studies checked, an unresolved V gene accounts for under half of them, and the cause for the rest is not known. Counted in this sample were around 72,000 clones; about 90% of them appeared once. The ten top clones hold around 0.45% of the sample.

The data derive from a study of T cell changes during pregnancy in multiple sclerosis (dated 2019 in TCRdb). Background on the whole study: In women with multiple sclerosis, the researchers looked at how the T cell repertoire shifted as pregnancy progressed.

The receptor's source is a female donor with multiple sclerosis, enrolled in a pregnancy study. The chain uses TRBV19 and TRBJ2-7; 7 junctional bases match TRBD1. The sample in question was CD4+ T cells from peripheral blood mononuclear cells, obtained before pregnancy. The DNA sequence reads TGTGCCAGTAGTAATACCGGGACAGCTATGGGGGAGCAGTACTTC. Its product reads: CASSNTGTAMGEQYF.